This T cell receptor beta chain was sequenced for a study of read filtering for tumor transcriptome and immune sequencing. The library was built from around 0.4 ug RNA with molecular barcoded adaptors for alpha/delta and beta/gamma chains. TCRdb used MiXCR to reprocess the reads, holding one entry per CDR3 protein. Of around 35,000 distinct CDR3 sequences listed, 12% to 15% were seen once; the top ten hold about 40%. Comments on this clonotype: A far more abundant clone sits one base away, making this likely a read error.

The germline V and J ends were trimmed by 5 bases and 9 bases, with 14 bases remaining between them. The CDR3 is 13 amino acids. Input material: a population of CD138-negative cells sorted from bone marrow. The TCR originated in a donor at least 40 years old with multiple myeloma. The chain has TRBV12-3 or TRBV12-4 and TRBJ2-1, with D possibly matching TRBD2 (5 bases). The CDR3 bases are TGTGCCAGCAGTCCCAGACTAAACAGTGAGCAGTTCTTC. Translated: CASSPRLNSEQFF.